This record looks at one TCR beta chain sequence and its context. Healthy Caucasians were all of the donors. These data come from a study of identical twins. The authors used template switching to add a universal primer site and gave cDNA unique molecular identifiers. From the 5' RACE reads, TCRdb called clonotypes with MiXCR, one entry per CDR3 protein. Here the sample spans over 500,000 distinct CDR3 sequences, roughly a fifth being singletons. Looked up from germline, CDR1 is ENHRY and CDR2 is SYGVKD. CDR3 length equals 17 residues. After removal of 4 bases from V and 2 bases from J, the junction contained 12 bases not matched to a gene. These sequences were also reported in another study, on T cells expressing NK-cell markers. That publication notes: In a few donors, dominant clonotypes made up roughly 28.3-65% of CD3+CD56-NKG2C+ cells.

The receptor comes from a woman under 30 in good health. The chain employs TRBV10-3 and TRBJ1-2, with 8 bases identical to TRBD1. What was sequenced was CD4+ T cells sorted from blood. CDR3 region: CAISALDGTGGNYGYTF. CDR3 DNA sequence: TGTGCCATCAGTGCTCTCGACGGGACAGGTGGAAACTATGGCTACACCTTC.